This T cell receptor (beta chain) appears in the sequencing data of a study of T-cell reconstitution after alpha-beta-depleted transplantation in children. Researchers prepared the TCRbeta library using unique molecular identifiers, the study reports. One entry per CDR3 protein, called by TCRdb with MiXCR from the PCR reads. The table shows about 500,000 distinct CDR3 sequences, with approximately 32% occurring only once. This clonotype was obtained from a human donor who donated a stem cell graft to a child with aplastic anemia. Source: PBMCs from the stem cell graft donor, taken from the stem cell graft.

For the CDR3, the DNA is TGTGCCAGCAGCTTATCCAAGACAGAAGCTGACTCTGGGGCCAACGTCCTGACTTTC. Protein sequence: CASSLSKTEADSGANVLTF. The rearrangement joins TRBV7-8 to TRBJ2-6, with D possibly being TRBD1 (5 bases). Germline lookup yields CDR1 SGHVS and CDR2 FQNEAQ. This CDR3 comprises 19 residues. Trimming stripped 2 bases from V and 0 bases from J, with 17 bases between.